Below are 32 T cell receptor delta chains sequenced from a single sample in a study of Vδ1+ human thymocytes (dated by TCRdb to the late 2010s). The reads were generated on an Illumina MiSeq. RNA extraction was performed with the RNeasy mini kit, and reverse transcription was done with Superscript III. CDR3 amplicons were generated by multiplex PCR with pooled V-gene forward primers and a constant-region reverse primer carrying Illumina adaptor overhangs. TCRdb called clones anew from the public reads via CATT; matching DNA rows were later pooled. The sample table lists approximately 24,000 delta-chain clones, around 7.4% of them with a count of one. The ten biggest clones cover 0.85% to 1% of the sample. What these receptors recognize is not known. Overall results and qualifications from the work: The thymic TRG and TRD repertoires appeared highly polyclonal, with Gaussian CDR3 length distributions, in contrast to the oligoclonal repertoires of peripheral blood.

Sequences were obtained from Vdelta1+ gamma-delta thymocytes from the thymus. The cell subset or site label here, explained by the study, means: FACS-sorted CD3+ TCRalphabeta- TCRVdelta1+ TCRVdelta2- thymocytes. The receptors shown here come from a girl less than two years old who had congenital heart surgery.

This chain links TRDV1 with TRDJ1, with a weak D call TRDD2 (5 bases). The CDR3 length is 16 residues. The germline V and J ends were trimmed by 2 bases and 0 bases, with 13 bases remaining between them. Germline V CDR1 and CDR2: TSWWSYY, QGS. DNA of the CDR3: TGTGCTCTTGGGGAAGTTTCCTGGCCCGACACCGATAAACTCATCTTT. Protein product: CALGEVSWPDTDKLIF.

The V and J genes are TRDV1 and TRDJ1; TRDD3 matches at 9 bases. The trim removed 6 bases at V and 4 bases at J, leaving 21 bases unmatched. The CDR3 covers 19 residues. Germline CDR1 TSWWSYY, CDR2 QGS. DNA for the CDR3: TGTGCTCTTGGTTTTCCCACTTTTCTCTCGGGGGGATACATCGATAAACTCATCTTT. Its translation: CALGFPTFLSGGYIDKLIF.

This clone is medium-sized within its sample. Other DNA variants within this sample encode the same CDR3. The chain recombines TRDV2 with TRDJ1; 9 positions agree with TRDD3. The CDR3 extends over 13 amino acids. Germline-derived CDR1 and CDR2 are GEAIGNYY and EKD. The V and J ends lost 4 bases and 11 bases, in that order; junction bases with no gene match: 10. CDR3 loop: CACEGLGDPLLIF. CDR3 in DNA: TGTGCCTGTGAAGGTCTGGGGGATCCCCTTCTCATCTTT.

On this clone itself: The junction shows a germline mismatch at one end, possibly a read error. This sample includes further DNA sequences coding for the same CDR3. The chain employs TRDV1 and TRDJ1, with TRDD2 matching 9 bases. The CDR3 is made up of 18 amino acids. CDR1 and CDR2 (germline): TSWWSYY, QGS. The CDR3 protein is CALGELVPSYLDTDKLIF. The CDR3 DNA is TGCGCTCTTGGGGAACTGGTCCCTTCCTACTTAGACACCGATAAACTCATCTTT.

This clone was seen a few times. The chain carries TRDV3 and TRDJ1; D may be TRDD2 or TRDD3 (5 bases each). V was pared by 2 bases and J by 0 bases, with 19 bases between. In germline, CDR1 is TVYSNPD, CDR2 GDNSRS (reference sequence). This CDR3 comprises 16 residues. The CDR3 is CAFPLQYWLYTDKLIF. CDR3 DNA sequence: TGTGCCTTTCCCCTACAGTACTGGTTGTACACCGATAAACTCATCTTT.

The chain uses TRDV2 and TRDJ1, with TRDD2 matching over 8 bases. The germline V gene has CDR1 GEAIGNYY and CDR2 EKD. The V gene end was trimmed by 5 bases and the J gene end by 4 bases; junction bases not matched to a gene: 14. The CDR3 covers 16 residues. This CDR3 is CACARLPTFWDDKLIF. CDR3 nucleotide sequence: TGTGCCTGTGCTCGTCTTCCTACGTTTTGGGACGATAAACTCATCTTT.

The chain joins TRDV1 to TRDJ1; 7 bases agree with TRDD3. Germline V gives CDR1 TSWWSYY, CDR2 QGS. With 1 base clipped from V and 5 bases from J, the junction kept 25 bases outside the gene matches. The CDR3 has 21 amino acids. The CDR3 loop reads CALGEPPPLFLTYWGADKLIF. CDR3 DNA: TGTGCTCTTGGGGAACCCCCACCCCTATTCCTCACCTACTGGGGTGCAGATAAACTCATCTTT.

This chain joins TRDV1 and TRDJ1, with TRDD2 matching over 9 bases. Germline CDR1 TSWWSYY, CDR2 QGS. The CDR3 is 22 amino acids. Trimming took 1 base from V and 1 from J; bases not matched to a gene: 22. CDR3 in amino acids: CALGEPLPTSPVQGYSTDKLIF. CDR3 coding DNA: TGTGCTCTTGGGGAACCCCTTCCTACGTCCCCAGTTCAGGGATACTCCACCGATAAACTCATCTTT.

The J gene is TRDJ1, the V gene TRDV2; 8 bases fit TRDD3. This CDR3 is built from 22 residues. The V gene's germline CDR1 is GEAIGNYY and CDR2 EKD. Trimming took 8 bases from V and 0 from J; bases not matched to a gene: 31. The CDR3 spells CASRRDGPTPAYWGSYTDKLIF. The CDR3, as DNA: TGTGCCTCCCGACGTGACGGCCCGACCCCCGCTTACTGGGGGTCGTACACCGATAAACTCATCTTT.

The rearrangement uses TRDV1 and TRDJ1; TRDD3 aligns across 10 bases. Because TCRdb records no J gene, it was assigned here through a match of the DNA to germline. The trim removed 0 bases at V and 0 bases at J, leaving 16 bases unmatched. Looked up from germline, CDR1 is TSWWSYY and CDR2 is QGS. The CDR3 sequence is 21 residues long. As DNA, the CDR3 is TGTGCTCTTGGGGAACTAAACCTTCCGAGTAGGGGGATACGCTACACCGATAAACTCATCTTT. Translating it yields CALGELNLPSRGIRYTDKLIF.

The chain is built from TRDV1 and TRDJ1; D remains unclear. Here the J gene came from matching the DNA to germline, since TCRdb omits it. This CDR3 is built from 16 residues. Germline-derived CDR1 and CDR2 are TSWWSYY and QGS. V was trimmed by 5 bases and J by 7 bases, leaving 23 bases between them. DNA for the CDR3: TGTGCTCTTGGGAAGAGGATCGGCCCGCACTCCACTAAACTCATCTTT. It encodes CALGKRIGPHSTKLIF.

This clone appeared a few times. This chain links TRDV1 with TRDJ1, with 11 bases lining up with TRDD3. Germline lookup yields CDR1 TSWWSYY and CDR2 QGS. This CDR3 contains 21 residues. V shed 5 bases, J shed 2 bases, and the junction held 22 bases outside the gene matches. CDR3 DNA sequence: TGTGCTCTTGGGAGACGGCCTTCCGTTGGGGGATACGCGAGTTTGACCGATAAACTCATCTTT. Translating it yields CALGRRPSVGGYASLTDKLIF.

This clone came up a few times. This chain links TRDV1 with TRDJ1; 10 bases align to TRDD3. With V trimmed by 0 bases and J by 0 bases, 19 bases remained unmatched. Germline assignment: CDR1 TSWWSYY and CDR2 QGS. The CDR3 has 22 amino acids. The CDR3 nucleotides read TGTGCTCTTGGGGAACTATACCCCAAGCGAAACACTGGGGGATGGTACACCGATAAACTCATCTTT. It specifies CALGELYPKRNTGGWYTDKLIF.

This clone showed up just a few times. The chain recombines TRDV1 with TRDJ1; 7 bases are a match to TRDD3. CDR1 is TSWWSYY and CDR2 is QGS in the germline V gene. The CDR3 is 23 amino acids. The J segment lost 2 bases and the V segment lost 0 bases, leaving 27 bases of the junction unmatched. CDR3 amino acids: CALGELKVEFLGVTRTKTDKLIF. The CDR3 DNA reads as TGTGCTCTTGGGGAACTAAAGGTGGAGTTCCTGGGGGTTACCCGTACGAAAACCGATAAACTCATCTTT.

The chain carries TRDV1 and TRDJ1, with 8 bases matching TRDD3. Germline trimming cut 5 bases from V and 0 bases from J; bases unmatched to any gene: 20. CDR3 length: 20 amino acids. Looked up from germline, CDR1 is TSWWSYY and CDR2 is QGS. The CDR3 DNA reads as TGTGCTCTTGGGATCCGACACCGCGTTCTGGGGGACAAGTACACCGATAAACTCATCTTT. Translated: CALGIRHRVLGDKYTDKLIF.

The rearrangement joins TRDV1 to TRDJ1, with D unresolved. The CDR3 extends over 18 amino acids. Germline CDR1 TSWWSYY, CDR2 QGS. With 1 base removed from V and 3 bases from J, the gap between germline ends came to 21 bases. The CDR3 nucleotides read TGTGCTCTTGGGGAACGAGACGGTCTCCGTAATCTACCCGATAAACTCATCTTT. The encoded protein is CALGERDGLRNLPDKLIF.

This clone has just a few counts. The genes are TRDV1 and TRDJ1; D may be TRDD3 (5 bases). This CDR3 contains 16 residues. The V end lost 1 base, the J end lost 1 base, and 13 bases lay between the germline ends. Per germline, CDR1 TSWWSYY and CDR2 QGS. The CDR3, as DNA: TGTGCTCTTGGGGAACCCCCACTGGTGCCCACCGATAAACTCATCTTT. Protein sequence: CALGEPPLVPTDKLIF.

This clone was recorded once. V gene TRDV1 combines with J gene TRDJ1, with 7 nucleotides matching TRDD3. Since TCRdb gives no J gene, matching the DNA to germline was used here to assign it. CDR3 size: 23 residues. V shed 5 bases and J 1 base; nucleotides not matched to a gene: 31. Germline CDR1 reads TSWWSYY; CDR2 reads QGS. The CDR3 coding sequence is TGTGCTCTTGGGTTCCAGGTCAGTTCCTTAGGGACACTGGGGATCCGGGGCACCGATAAACTCATCTTT. Protein product: CALGFQVSSLGTLGIRGTDKLIF.

This rearrangement joins TRDV1 to TRDJ1, with D unresolved. With 1 base removed from V and 1 base from J, the gap between germline ends came to 10 bases. CDR1 is TSWWSYY, CDR2 QGS, per germline. The CDR3 is made up of 15 amino acids. The CDR3 region is CALGEPGDSTDKLIF. The CDR3 bases are TGTGCTCTTGGGGAACCCGGCGATTCCACCGATAAACTCATCTTT.

The sample holds a few counts of this clone. V is TRDV1 and J is TRDJ1, with D tentatively TRDD2 (6 bases). The CDR3 contains 20 residues. Trimming removed 0 bases from V and 12 bases from J, with 35 bases in between. The germline V gene has CDR1 TSWWSYY and CDR2 QGS. The CDR3 protein is CALGELTPAFPTPGPTGIIF. The CDR3 coding sequence is TGTGCTCTTGGGGAACTGACTCCGGCCTTCCCAACCCCAGGGCCTACTGGCATCATCTTT.

The V call is TRDV1, the J call TRDJ1; 9 bases map to TRDD3. J gave up 0 bases and V 4 bases, and 12 bases lay outside the gene matches. CDR1 TSWWSYY and CDR2 QGS come from the germline V gene. The CDR3 spans 18 residues. Here the CDR3 reads CALGGSGTGGPHTDKLIF. CDR3 nucleotides: TGTGCTCTTGGGGGATCCGGTACTGGGGGACCTCACACCGATAAACTCATCTTT.

The chain carries TRDV1 and TRDJ1, with 13 bases identical to TRDD3. V gave up 3 bases and J gave up 2 bases; unmatched junction bases: 33. The CDR3 has 26 residues. Looked up from germline, CDR1 is TSWWSYY and CDR2 is QGS. CDR3 in DNA: TGTGCTCTTGGGGAGGTCTCCAGGGCGGTATGGGTTACTGGGGGATACGCCAAGGCGTATACCGATAAACTCATCTTT. Protein product: CALGEVSRAVWVTGGYAKAYTDKLIF.

This clone was counted a few times. V and J are TRDV1 and TRDJ1; a weak D match, TRDD2 (5 bases). In germline, CDR1 is TSWWSYY, CDR2 QGS. Trimming removed 4 bases at V and 0 bases at J, with 27 bases between. The CDR3 has 20 amino acids. CDR3 amino acids: CALGALSPSPTYGYTDKLIF. The CDR3 bases are TGTGCTCTTGGGGCCCTCTCGCCTTCTCCCACTTACGGGTACACCGATAAACTCATCTTT.

This clone was detected a few times. No DNA is shown, since the ends of the CDR3 on it are uncertain; the CDR3 is the one TCRdb lists. The rearrangement links TRDV1 to TRDJ1; the table gives TRDD3 as D, unverified against the DNA. The CDR3 length equals 31 residues, ends included. Germline CDR1 TSWWSYY, CDR2 QGS. The CDR3 spells CALGEPEPYYPGGPLYTDKLIFESPLTKLIF.

V is TRDV1 and J is TRDJ1; maybe TRDD3 (6 bases). The CDR3 has 21 residues. The V end was cut by 2 bases, the J end by 0 bases, with 28 bases between. CDR1 TSWWSYY and CDR2 QGS come from the germline V gene. This CDR3 is CALGEGAPIPPWGVYTDKLIF. The CDR3 nucleotides are TGTGCTCTTGGGGAAGGGGCCCCGATACCTCCTTGGGGGGTTTACACCGATAAACTCATCTTT.

This rearrangement joins TRDV1 to TRDJ1, with 12 bases lining up with TRDD3. The CDR3 extends over 20 amino acids. The trim removed 3 bases at V and 1 base at J, leaving 15 bases unmatched. Looked up from germline, CDR1 is TSWWSYY and CDR2 is QGS. CDR3 coding DNA: TGTGCTCTTGGGGATTTCCTACTTCTGGGGGATACGGGAGGCACCGATAAACTCATCTTT. This encodes CALGDFLLLGDTGGTDKLIF.

This clone rates as medium-sized. The V and J genes are TRDV2 and TRDJ1; D ambiguous. V was trimmed by 2 bases and J by 10 bases, leaving 7 bases between them. The CDR3 sequence is 10 residues long. The germline gives CDR1 GEAIGNYY, CDR2 EKD. CDR3: CACDIGGLIF. In DNA, the CDR3 is TGTGCCTGTGACATCGGAGGACTCATCTTT.

J is TRDJ1 and V is TRDV1, with D unresolved. The CDR3 loop spans 18 amino acids. The germline CDR1 and CDR2 sequences are TSWWSYY and QGS. V dropped 2 bases and J dropped 5 bases, with 24 bases sitting between them. The DNA of the CDR3 is TGTGCTCTTGGGGAAACCCTCGGCCGCCGACGATTCCCGGATAAACTCATCTTT. The encoded protein is CALGETLGRRRFPDKLIF.

V usage is TRDV1 and J usage is TRDJ1; TRDD3 matches 10 bases. There are 22 residues in the CDR3. Germline CDR1 reads TSWWSYY; CDR2 reads QGS. V dropped 0 bases and J dropped 2; count of bases not matched to a gene: 21. CDR3 sequence: CALGELILPSYALGDLTDKLIF. In nucleotides, the CDR3 is TGTGCTCTTGGGGAACTAATCCTTCCTAGTTATGCACTGGGGGATTTAACCGATAAACTCATCTTT.

The chain employs TRDV1 and TRDJ1, with 13 bases fitting TRDD3. Germline CDR1 is TSWWSYY and CDR2 is QGS. The CDR3 consists of 18 residues. V was clipped by 1 base and J by 0 bases; unmatched bases: 5. CDR3 sequence reads: CALGERDWGIRYTDKLIF. The CDR3 DNA reads as TGTGCTCTTGGGGAACGGGACTGGGGGATACGTTACACCGATAAACTCATCTTT.

This clone was detected only a few times. This chain uses TRDV1 with TRDJ1; 8 bases match TRDD3. The V gene's germline CDR1 is TSWWSYY and CDR2 QGS. With 2 bases clipped from V and 0 bases from J, the junction kept 14 bases outside the gene matches. The CDR3 is made up of 19 amino acids. The CDR3 nucleotides are TGTGCTCTTGGGGAAGGGGGGATAAAACCAACGAAGTACACCGATAAACTCATCTTT. Protein: CALGEGGIKPTKYTDKLIF.

This clone was seen more than once but under ten times. The rearrangement links TRDV1 to TRDJ1, with a weak D call TRDD3 (7 bases). This CDR3 region has 19 residues. Trimming cost V 1 base and J 2 bases, with 23 bases left between them. Germline assignment: CDR1 TSWWSYY and CDR2 QGS. CDR3 in amino acids: CALGERLLLGFLQTDKLIF. The CDR3 nucleotides read TGTGCTCTTGGGGAACGACTCCTACTGGGGTTTCTTCAGACCGATAAACTCATCTTT.